The 18 T cell receptor beta chains given below trace back to one sample, sequenced in a study of blood T cells in healthy people across ages. With a J-beta primer mix and a sample-barcoded 5' primer, a second PCR ran roughly 6 to 11 cycles. TCRdb processed the 5' RACE reads anew with MiXCR; each CDR3 protein has one entry. The table includes approximately 800,000 distinct CDR3 sequences, about 45% detected once. The source material was blood. The receptors come from a man older than 75 in good health.

The chain couples TRBV10-2 to TRBJ2-4; D remains unclear. The DNA end lines up better with TRBJ2-7; the J call may be wrong. CDR3 length: 15 amino acids. Germline loops: CDR1 WSHSY, CDR2 SAAADI. CDR3: CASIQDQLTTYEQYF. The CDR3 nucleotides read TGCGCCAGCATCCAAGACCAACTAACTACCTACGAGCAGTACTTC.

CDR3 nucleotide sequence: TGTGCCAGCAGCCCCCCGACAGCCACAGATACGCAGTATTTT. Amino acids: CASSPPTATDTQYF. J is TRBJ2-3 and V is TRBV3-1; tentatively, D is TRBD1 (5 bases). The CDR3 has 14 amino acids. V was clipped by 4 bases and J by 2 bases, with 10 bases between them. From germline, CDR1 is LGHDT and CDR2 YNNKEL (reference sequence).

The chain couples TRBV10-1 to TRBJ2-4, with D possibly being TRBD1 (6 bases). The end of the DNA aligns better with TRBJ2-7, so the J call may be wrong. The CDR3 is 14 amino acids. Germline lookup yields CDR1 WNHNN and CDR2 SYGVQD (reference sequence). The CDR3 sequence: CASANAQGGDEQYF. CDR3 in DNA: TGCGCCAGCGCTAATGCACAGGGTGGCGACGAGCAGTACTTC.

This clonotype came up many times. V and J are TRBV5-5 and TRBJ1-2, with TRBD1 identical over 7 bases. CDR1 is SGHKS and CDR2 is YYEKEE in the germline V gene (reference sequence). The J segment lost 3 bases and the V segment lost 1 base, leaving 6 bases of the junction unmatched. This CDR3 contains 15 residues. This CDR3 reads CASSLSADRDYGYTF. The DNA for the CDR3 is TGTGCCAGCAGCTTGAGTGCCGACAGGGACTATGGCTACACCTTC.

V is TRBV10-3 and J is TRBJ2-3; 8 nucleotides align to TRBD2. There are 13 residues in the CDR3. Germline V lookup: CDR1 ENHRY, CDR2 SYGVKD. The V gene end was trimmed by 8 bases and the J gene end by 2 bases; junction bases not matched to a gene: 3. CDR3 sequence: CAIGRGATDTQYF. CDR3 DNA sequence: TGTGCCATCGGGCGGGGGGCCACAGATACGCAGTATTTT.

In this sample, this clonotype turned up a few times. The V gene is TRBV29-1, the J gene TRBJ1-4; 7 positions agree with TRBD1. V gave up 3 bases and J gave up 7 bases; unmatched junction bases: 5. The CDR3 is 13 residues long. In germline, CDR1 is SQVTM, CDR2 ANQGSEA. The CDR3 region is CSVDRQGSEKLFF. DNA of the CDR3: TGCAGCGTTGACCGACAGGGTAGTGAAAAACTGTTTTTT.

The rearrangement links TRBV21-1 to TRBJ2-7; no DNA check was done on the table's D call, TRBD2. TRBV21-1 is a listed pseudogene. The CDR3 consists of 15 residues. CDR3 residues: CASSKGLAETYEQYF. CDR3 bases: TGTGCCAGCAGCAAAGGACTAGCGGAAACCTACGAGCAGTACTTC.

This clonotype was detected a few times. V gene TRBV28 combines with J gene TRBJ2-1; TRBD2 matches 8 bases. Trimming cost V 6 bases and J 8 bases; bases outside gene matches: 12. Germline V gene lookup returns CDR1 MDHEN and CDR2 SYDVKM. CDR3 length: 15 residues. CDR3 DNA: TGTGCCAGCAGCCCTCTGGCAGCGGGAGCTGATGAGCAGTTCTTC. It translates to CASSPLAAGADEQFF.

The J gene is TRBJ2-7, the V gene TRBV7-2; D remains unclear. Trimming shortened V by 5 bases and J by 7 bases, and 27 bases separated the two germline ends. The CDR3 consists of 17 residues. Germline CDR1 is SGHTA and CDR2 is FQGNSA. The CDR3 spells CASSPVLRLLVNNEQYF. The CDR3 DNA reads as TGTGCCAGCAGCCCTGTACTCCGTCTTCTGGTGAACAATGAGCAGTACTTC.

The V gene is TRBV28, the J gene TRBJ2-7; TRBD2 matches 12 bases. The CDR3 is made up of 14 amino acids. The V segment lost 10 bases and the J segment 4 bases; nucleotides outside the gene matches: 8. Germline-derived CDR1 and CDR2 are MDHEN and SYDVKM. In nucleotides, the CDR3 is TGTGCCACATCTAGCGGGAGGGTCGTTTACGAGCAGTACTTC. This gives the protein CATSSGRVVYEQYF.

This clonotype was seen more than once but under ten times. V is TRBV24-1 and J is TRBJ2-3; weak D call: TRBD2 (6 bases). The CDR3 consists of 13 residues. Germline V gene sequence: CDR1 KGHDR, CDR2 SFDVKD. V lost 3 bases to trimming and J lost 5 bases, with 8 bases between them. The CDR3 sequence is CATSDHGGDTQYF. CDR3 sequence (DNA): TGTGCCACCAGTGATCACGGGGGAGATACGCAGTATTTT.

A few counts support this clonotype. The chain couples TRBV20-1 to TRBJ1-5; 9 nucleotides match TRBD1. Germline V CDR1 and CDR2: DFQATT, SNEGSKA (reference sequence). The CDR3 has 15 residues. The ends lost 2 bases at V and 2 bases at J; junction bases unmatched: 4. The CDR3 reads CSARIQGAGNQPQHF. The CDR3 bases are TGCAGTGCTAGAATACAGGGGGCTGGCAATCAGCCCCAGCATTTT.

The rearrangement uses TRBV4-2 and TRBJ1-5; D is unclear. This CDR3 comprises 16 residues. The germline CDR1 and CDR2 sequences are LGHNA and YNFKEQ. V lost 1 base and J lost 2, with 12 bases in between. The CDR3, as DNA: TGTGCCAGCAGCCAAGTGGGAGGGCAGGGCAATCAGCCCCAGCATTTT. Residues: CASSQVGGQGNQPQHF.

This sequence joins TRBV12-3 or TRBV12-4 and TRBJ2-7; TRBD2 aligns across 9 bases. V lost 6 bases to trimming and J lost 12 bases; unmatched junction nucleotides: 9. This CDR3 region has 12 residues. Here the CDR3 DNA reads TGTGCCAGCAGCCCATTAGCGGGAGTCGCGTACTTC. Protein: CASSPLAGVAYF.

This clonotype was counted a few times. The V gene is TRBV20-1, the J gene TRBJ2-3, with D perhaps matching TRBD1 or TRBD2 (5 bases each). The CDR3 covers 15 residues. V gave up 5 bases and J gave up 4 bases, with 19 bases separating them. The V gene's germline CDR1 is DFQATT and CDR2 SNEGSKA (reference sequence). The CDR3 region is CSAPFPGPVSDTQYF. The CDR3 DNA follows: TGCAGTGCTCCTTTCCCGGGACCGGTGTCAGATACGCAGTATTTT.

This sequence joins TRBV6-2 or TRBV6-3 and TRBJ1-2; D is unclear. V was trimmed by 7 bases and J by 6 bases, leaving 12 bases between them. Germline V gene lookup returns CDR1 MNHEY and CDR2 SVGEGT. This CDR3 has 12 amino acids. For the CDR3, the DNA is TGTGCCAGCACCCGTGGGCTGGATGGCTACACCTTC. The encoded protein is CASTRGLDGYTF.

Note on this clonotype: One junction end disagrees with the germline gene, perhaps due to a read error. The chain is built from TRBV20-1 and TRBJ1-2, with 9 bases matching TRBD1. Germline CDR1 reads DFQATT; CDR2 reads SNEGSKA (reference sequence). The CDR3 spans 12 residues. The CDR3 spells CGAEDRGYGYTF. In DNA form, the CDR3 reads TGCGGTGCTGAGGACAGGGGCTATGGCTACACCTTC.

V usage is TRBV7-9 and J usage is TRBJ1-3, with a possible D match to TRBD1 (6 bases). This CDR3 has 15 residues. Per the germline V gene, CDR1 is SEHNR and CDR2 is FQNEAQ (reference sequence). V lost 5 bases, J lost 0 bases, and 11 bases lay in between. The CDR3 bases are TGTGCCAGCAGCCAACAGGGACCCTCTGGAAACACCATATATTTT. Translating it yields CASSQQGPSGNTIYF.